These 30 T cell receptor beta chains originate from one sample sequenced in a study of CD4+ T cells in melanoma. The protocol was immunoSEQ multiplex PCR, while the TCRdb copy is restricted to in-frame clones and leaves out a portion. The sample consists of approximately 9,900 clones, roughly two thirds of them appearing once. The sequenced material came from cells from a culture (not recorded whether cultured in vitro). Source of these receptors: a human donor with melanoma.

Only a few counts were recorded for this clone. V is TRBV4-2 and J is TRBJ1-2; D is possibly TRBD1 (6 bases). V was clipped by 0 bases and J by 6 bases, with 17 bases between them. The CDR3 runs 16 residues. Germline CDR1 LGHNA, CDR2 YNFKEQ. As DNA, the CDR3 is TGTGCCAGCAGCCAAGATATCCGGGACACACGTCATGGCTACACCTTC. It encodes CASSQDIRDTRHGYTF.

The chain couples TRBV6-5 to TRBJ1-2; TRBD1 matches at 7 bases. Germline V gives CDR1 MNHEY, CDR2 SVGAGI. This CDR3 is built from 12 residues. V lost 8 bases and J lost 2; bases outside the gene matches: 2. Here the CDR3 DNA reads TGTGCCAGCGAACAGGGGAACTATGGCTACACCTTC. This sequence encodes CASEQGNYGYTF.

The chain combines TRBV5-1 with TRBJ2-1; tentative D call: TRBD1 (6 bases). Trimming shortened V by 4 bases and J by 4 bases, and 12 bases separated the two germline ends. Germline V gene data show CDR1 as SGHRS and CDR2 as YFSETQ. The CDR3 totals 14 residues. CDR3 sequence reads: CASSRDTPYNEQFF. For the CDR3, the DNA is TGCGCCAGCAGCCGGGACACCCCTTACAATGAGCAGTTCTTC.

The rearrangement links TRBV5-4 to TRBJ2-7, with 7 bases lining up with TRBD2. The CDR3 is made up of 14 amino acids. Germline V lookup: CDR1 SGHNT, CDR2 YYREEE (reference sequence). V trimming: 10 bases; J trimming: 1 base; junction bases outside the gene matches: 11. The CDR3 loop reads CASSRDYLSYEQYF. DNA of the CDR3: TGTGCCTCGAGCCGGGACTACCTATCCTACGAGCAGTACTTC.

In its sample, this clone was seen once. The J gene is TRBJ2-5, the V gene TRBV4-1; 10 bases align to TRBD2. V lost 4 bases and J lost 1; bases outside the gene matches: 15. The CDR3 sequence is 19 residues long. CDR1 and CDR2 (germline): MGHRA, YSYEKL. For the CDR3, the DNA is TGCGCCAGCAGCCTGGGGCCCCCTCTTAGCGGGGGGATCCAAGAGACCCAGTACTTC. This translates into CASSLGPPLSGGIQETQYF.

The V call is TRBV7-2, the J call TRBJ1-4; maybe TRBD1 (5 bases). The CDR3 has 14 residues. The germline V gene has CDR1 SGHTA and CDR2 FQGNSA. Trimming left V 5 bases short and J 7 bases short, with 14 bases between. CDR3 amino acids: CASSPRGLSEKLFF. CDR3 nucleotides: TGTGCCAGCAGCCCGAGGGGATTGTCTGAAAAACTGTTTTTT.

V is TRBV29-1 and J is TRBJ2-3, with 8 positions matching TRBD1. Germline V lookup: CDR1 SQVTM, CDR2 ANQGSEA. This CDR3 is 14 amino acids long. V was clipped by 6 bases and J by 3 bases; unmatched bases: 8. Here the CDR3 DNA reads TGCAGCGTCGACAGGGGATCTTTGACAGATACGCAGTATTTT. The encoded protein is CSVDRGSLTDTQYF.

The genes are TRBV29-1 and TRBJ1-2, with no clear D. This CDR3 is 13 amino acids long. Germline-derived CDR1 and CDR2 are SQVTM and ANQGSEA. Trimming took off 3 bases at V and 3 bases at J, with 11 bases between the two ends. CDR3 protein: CSVDDRGYYGYTF. The CDR3 bases are TGCAGCGTTGATGATCGGGGTTACTATGGCTACACCTTC.

V and J are TRBV29-1 and TRBJ2-1, with D possibly matching TRBD1 (7 bases). In germline, CDR1 is SQVTM, CDR2 ANQGSEA. The ends were cut back, 7 bases at V and 6 bases at J, with 16 bases in the middle. CDR3 size: 13 residues. The DNA for the CDR3 is TGCAGCGCGACAGGGACTCCCTCCAATGAGCAGTTCTTC. Its translation is CSATGTPSNEQFF.

This clone was observed a single time. The chain employs TRBV27 and TRBJ1-1; 8 positions match TRBD1. CDR1 and CDR2 (germline): MNHEY, SMNVEV (reference sequence). J was trimmed by 1 base and V by 0 bases; bases with no gene match: 13. This CDR3 is 19 amino acids long. As DNA, the CDR3 is TGTGCCAGCAGTTTATCCCCACGCCGGACAGGGAATACGAACACTGAAGCTTTCTTT. Encoded protein: CASSLSPRRTGNTNTEAFF.

The chain joins TRBV9 to TRBJ1-2; D remains unclear. V lost 0 bases and J lost 3, with 3 bases in between. There are 12 residues in the CDR3. Germline assignment: CDR1 SGDLS and CDR2 YYNGEE. The DNA of the CDR3 is TGTGCCAGCAGCGTAGACGACTATGGCTACACCTTC. As protein: CASSVDDYGYTF.

V gene TRBV4-2 combines with J gene TRBJ1-6, with TRBD1 identical over 9 bases. CDR1 is LGHNA, CDR2 YNFKEQ, per germline. This CDR3 contains 15 residues. J was trimmed by 7 bases and V by 2 bases; bases with no gene match: 3. For the CDR3, the DNA is TGTGCCAGCAGCCAATCGGGACAGGGCAATTCACCCCTCCACTTT. Protein sequence: CASSQSGQGNSPLHF.

The genes are TRBV15 and TRBJ2-3; a weak D match, TRBD2 (6 bases). The CDR3 spans 18 residues. V was trimmed by 0 bases and J by 0 bases, leaving 16 bases between them. Per the germline V gene, CDR1 is LNHNV and CDR2 is YYDKDF (reference sequence). CDR3: CATSRDPTRGSSTDTQYF. The CDR3 nucleotides are TGTGCCACCAGCAGAGATCCAACGCGGGGTTCCAGCACAGATACGCAGTATTTT.

This chain uses TRBV29-1 with TRBJ2-4, with 7 bases identical to TRBD2. Losses at the gene ends were 4 bases for V and 1 base for J; bases not matched to a gene: 10. This CDR3 has 16 amino acids. The germline gives CDR1 SQVTM, CDR2 ANQGSEA. CDR3 region: CSVVPGGGRAKNIQYF. The CDR3 nucleotides read TGCAGCGTTGTCCCTGGCGGGGGACGGGCCAAAAACATTCAGTACTTC.

The J gene is TRBJ1-4, the V gene TRBV28; no clear D gene. V was cut by 5 bases and J by 7 bases, with 8 bases left in between. Germline-derived CDR1 and CDR2 are MDHEN and SYDVKM. CDR3 length: 12 residues. This chain's CDR3 is CASSIRSEKLFF. Here the CDR3 DNA reads TGTGCCAGCAGTATCCGCAGTGAAAAACTGTTTTTT.

A single count supports this clone. The V call is TRBV12-5, the J call TRBJ2-7, with D perhaps given as TRBD1 or TRBD2 (5 bases each). The V and J ends lost 5 bases and 3 bases respectively, with 11 bases between them. Germline loops: CDR1 LGHNT, CDR2 FRNRAP. The CDR3 covers 13 residues. The CDR3 DNA sequence: TGTGCTAGTGGTCAGGGACGGGGCTACGAGCAGTACTTC. This encodes CASGQGRGYEQYF. Based on the CDR3 plus reference TRBV12-5 and TRBJ2-7, the full variable domain is DARVTQTPRHKVTEMGQEVTMRCQPILGHNTVFWYRQTMMQGLELLAYFRNRAPLDDSGMPKDRFSAEMPDATLATLKIQPSEPRDSAVYFCASGQGRGYEQYFGPGTRLTVT.

V is TRBV7-3 and J is TRBJ1-3; the D gene is possibly TRBD1 (5 bases). V was trimmed by 2 bases and J by 0 bases, leaving 11 bases between them. CDR3 size: 16 residues. The germline CDR1 and CDR2 sequences are SGHTA and FQGTGA. CDR3 coding DNA: TGTGCCAGCAGCTTACAGGGTGGGATCTCTGGAAACACCATATATTTT. Translating it yields CASSLQGGISGNTIYF. Supplemented by reference TRBV7-3 and TRBJ1-3, the full variable domain reads GAGVSQTPSNKVTEKGKYVELRCDPISGHTALYWYRQSLGQGPEFLIYFQGTGAADDSGLPNDRFFAVRPEGSVSTLKIQRTERGDSAVYLCASSLQGGISGNTIYFGEGSWLTVV.

The rearrangement links TRBV5-1 to TRBJ2-1, with 7 bases fitting TRBD2. The CDR3 runs to 17 residues. The J segment lost 6 bases and the V segment lost 1 base, leaving 13 bases of the junction unmatched. The germline gives CDR1 SGHRS, CDR2 YFSETQ. CDR3 amino acids: CASSLQLASATGNEQFF. Here the CDR3 DNA reads TGCGCCAGCAGCTTGCAACTAGCGTCGGCTACGGGCAATGAGCAGTTCTTC.

The V call is TRBV7-3, the J call TRBJ1-1; D is possibly TRBD1 (6 bases). There are 16 residues in the CDR3. Germline assignment: CDR1 SGHTA and CDR2 FQGTGA. V was shortened by 2 bases and J by 6 bases, with 19 bases between the two germline ends. The CDR3 nucleotides are TGTGCCAGCAGCTTAGACTCTACAGGGAAGGAGGCTGAAGCTTTCTTT. Its translation is CASSLDSTGKEAEAFF.

The V gene is TRBV5-4, the J gene TRBJ2-6; 8 nucleotides align to TRBD2. J gave up 9 bases and V 4 bases, and 9 bases lay outside the gene matches. The CDR3 runs to 15 residues. Germline V gives CDR1 SGHNT, CDR2 YYREEE (reference sequence). The CDR3 DNA reads TGTGCCAGCAGCGGACAGAGCGGGAGTGGCAACGTCCTGACTTTC. Its protein is CASSGQSGSGNVLTF.

The chain recombines TRBV9 with TRBJ2-5, with a weak D call TRBD2 (6 bases). The germline gives CDR1 SGDLS, CDR2 YYNGEE. The CDR3 length is 16 residues. With 2 bases removed from V and 1 base from J, the gap between germline ends came to 15 bases. The CDR3 DNA follows: TGTGCCAGCAGCGTTACTAGCCAGCCCTTCCAAGAGACCCAGTACTTC. It codes for CASSVTSQPFQETQYF.

A single count supports this clone. The V gene is TRBV11-1, the J gene TRBJ1-4; weak D call: TRBD1 (5 bases). The germline V gene has CDR1 SGHAT and CDR2 FQDESV (reference sequence). The CDR3 length is 17 residues. The V end lost 1 base, the J end lost 0 bases, and 12 bases lay between the germline ends. CDR3 sequence reads: CASSLEGTPTTNEKLFF. The CDR3 coding sequence is TGTGCCAGCAGCTTAGAAGGGACCCCTACAACTAATGAAAAACTGTTTTTT.

J is TRBJ2-1 and V is TRBV21-1; the table assigns TRBD2, which was not confirmed against the DNA. TRBV21-1 is listed as a pseudogene. CDR3 length: 13 amino acids. The CDR3 reads CASSDGTSAMQFF. CDR3 DNA: TGTGCCAGCAGCGACGGGACTAGTGCCATGCAGTTCTTC.

This chain uses TRBV5-5 with TRBJ2-7; the match to TRBD2 covers 12 bases. This CDR3 comprises 13 residues. Germline V gene sequence: CDR1 SGHKS, CDR2 YYEKEE (reference sequence). Losses at the gene ends were 3 bases for V and 10 bases for J; bases not matched to a gene: 5. The CDR3 DNA sequence: TGTGCCAGCAGCTGGGGGACTAGCGGGTACCAGTACTTC. It codes for CASSWGTSGYQYF. Drawing the rest from reference TRBV5-5 and TRBJ2-7, the complete variable domain is DAGVTQSPTHLIKTRGQQVTLRCSPISGHKSVSWYQQVLGQGPQFIFQYYEKEERGRGNFPDRFSARQFPNYSSELNVNALLLGDSALYLCASSWGTSGYQYFGPGTRLTVT.

The chain carries TRBV10-2 and TRBJ1-1; TRBD1 is a possible D gene (5 bases). V gave up 6 bases and J gave up 1 base, with 12 bases separating them. Germline loops: CDR1 WSHSY, CDR2 SAAADI. The CDR3 sequence is 14 residues long. The CDR3: CASRGQGPNTEAFF. The CDR3 coding sequence is TGCGCCAGCAGGGGCCAGGGCCCGAACACTGAAGCTTTCTTT.

The chain couples TRBV2 to TRBJ2-7; possibly TRBD1 for D (6 bases). Germline V gives CDR1 SNHLY, CDR2 FYNNEI. The ends were cut back, 6 bases at V and 3 bases at J, with 18 bases in the middle. The CDR3 is 15 residues long. The CDR3 spells CASSYYTGQHYEQYF. CDR3 nucleotides: TGTGCCAGCAGCTACTACACGGGACAACACTACGAGCAGTACTTC.

J is TRBJ2-2 and V is TRBV11-2; TRBD2 aligns across 9 bases. This CDR3 has 18 amino acids. V trimming: 1 base; J trimming: 6 bases; junction bases outside the gene matches: 12. CDR1 is SGHAT, CDR2 FQNNGV, per germline. In DNA form, the CDR3 reads TGTGCCAGCAGCTTAGCTTTCAACCGGCGGGGGGGCCCCGGGGAGCTGTTTTTT. Protein sequence: CASSLAFNRRGGPGELFF.

J is TRBJ1-2 and V is TRBV6-5, with D unclear. Germline CDR1 is MNHEY and CDR2 is SVGAGI. Trimming left V 0 bases short and J 2 bases short, with 7 bases between. The CDR3 sequence is 14 residues long. The CDR3 nucleotides read TGTGCCAGCAGTTACTCGAAGCTAAACTATGGCTACACCTTC. This codes for CASSYSKLNYGYTF.

V gene TRBV11-2 combines with J gene TRBJ2-7; D unclear. The CDR3 covers 14 residues. V was pared by 2 bases and J by 1 base, with 9 bases between. Germline CDR1 and CDR2: SGHAT and FQNNGV. CDR3 in amino acids: CASSLKWDSYEQYF. For the CDR3, the DNA is TGTGCCAGCAGCTTAAAATGGGATTCCTACGAGCAGTACTTC.

The chain is built from TRBV7-9 and TRBJ2-7; D gene uncertain. Germline lookup yields CDR1 SEHNR and CDR2 FQNEAQ (reference sequence). This CDR3 comprises 13 residues. V gave up 3 bases and J gave up 6 bases, with 12 bases separating them. CDR3 bases: TGTGCCAGCAGCTTTTACCTATCCGGCGAGCAGTACTTC. Translating gives CASSFYLSGEQYF. Combining the CDR3 with reference TRBV7-9 and TRBJ2-7 gives the whole variable domain DTGVSQNPRHKITKRGQNVTFRCDPISEHNRLYWYRQTLGQGPEFLTYFQNEAQLEKSRLLSDRFSAERPKGSFSTLEIQRTEQGDSAMYLCASSFYLSGEQYFGPGTRLTVT.